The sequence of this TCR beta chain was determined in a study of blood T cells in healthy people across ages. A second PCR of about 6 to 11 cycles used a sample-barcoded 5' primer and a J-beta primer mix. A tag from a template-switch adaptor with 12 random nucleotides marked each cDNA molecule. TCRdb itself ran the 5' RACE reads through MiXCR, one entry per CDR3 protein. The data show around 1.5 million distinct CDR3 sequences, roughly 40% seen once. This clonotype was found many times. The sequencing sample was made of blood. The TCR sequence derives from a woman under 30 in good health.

CDR3 loop: CSVETSGSNEQYF. In nucleotides, the CDR3 is TGCAGCGTTGAAACTAGCGGGAGCAACGAGCAGTACTTC. The gene calls are TRBV29-1 and TRBJ2-7, with 11 bases aligning to TRBD2. The CDR3 is 13 amino acids. Looked up from germline, CDR1 is SQVTM and CDR2 is ANQGSEA. J was trimmed by 5 bases and V by 2 bases; bases with no gene match: 2.